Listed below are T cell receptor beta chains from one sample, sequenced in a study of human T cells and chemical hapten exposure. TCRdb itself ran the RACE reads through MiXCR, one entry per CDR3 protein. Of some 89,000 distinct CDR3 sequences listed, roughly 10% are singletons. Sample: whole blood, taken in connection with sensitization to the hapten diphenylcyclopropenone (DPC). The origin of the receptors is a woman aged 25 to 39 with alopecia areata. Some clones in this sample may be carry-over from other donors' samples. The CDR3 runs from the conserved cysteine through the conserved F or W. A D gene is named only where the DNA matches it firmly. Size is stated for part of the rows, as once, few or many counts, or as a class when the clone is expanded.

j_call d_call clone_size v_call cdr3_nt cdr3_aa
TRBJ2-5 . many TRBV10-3 TGTGCCATCAGTGATGGTGAGACCCAGTACTTC CAISDGETQYF
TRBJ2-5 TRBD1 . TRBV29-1 TGCAGCGTCGGACAGGGTCCGGAGACCCAGTACTTC CSVGQGPETQYF
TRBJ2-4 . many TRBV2 TGTGCCAGCAGTCTGGACGGGTTGCGTAGCAAAAACATTCAGTACTTC CASSLDGLRSKNIQYF
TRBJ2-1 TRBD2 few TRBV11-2 TGTGCCAGCAGCTTAGACGGGGGGGCCTACAATGAGCAGTTCTTC CASSLDGGAYNEQFF
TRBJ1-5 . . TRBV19 TGTGCCAGTAGACCCACAGGGACCCCCGCAGATATCAATCAGCCCCAGCATTTT CASRPTGTPADINQPQHF
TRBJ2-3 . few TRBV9 TGTGCCAGCAGCACCCAACTACCAGATACGCAGTATTTT CASSTQLPDTQYF
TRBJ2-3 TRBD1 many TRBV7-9 TGTGCCAGCAGCTTAGTTGTGACAGGGATTACAGATACGCAGTATTTT CASSLVVTGITDTQYF
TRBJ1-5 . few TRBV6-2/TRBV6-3 TGTGCCAGCAGAGAGTGGAGCAATCAGCCCCAGCATTTT CASREWSNQPQHF
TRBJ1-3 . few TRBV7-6 TGTGCCAGCAGCTTAGCGCTGGCTGACTCTGGAAACACCATATATTTT CASSLALADSGNTIYF
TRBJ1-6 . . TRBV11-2 TGTGCCAGCAGCCGGGGCCGGGCGCCCAATTCACCCCTCCACTTT CASSRGRAPNSPLHF
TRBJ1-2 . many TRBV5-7 TGTGCCAGCAGCTTGGAGGGGACGGGGAACTATGGCTACACCTTC CASSLEGTGNYGYTF
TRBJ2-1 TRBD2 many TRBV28 TGTGCCAGCAGTGATCCTAGCGGGCACACTTACAATGAGCAGTTCTTC CASSDPSGHTYNEQFF
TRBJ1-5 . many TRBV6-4 TGTGCCAGCAGTGCTGAGAGCAATCAGCCCCAGCATTTT CASSAESNQPQHF
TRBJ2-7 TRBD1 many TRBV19 TGTGCCAAAGAAGCAGGGGGCTTCTACGAGCAGTACTTC CAKEAGGFYEQYF
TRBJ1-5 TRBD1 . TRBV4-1 TGCGCCAGCAGCCAAGATGGGGGACAGGGTGCGCGGCCCCAGCATTTT CASSQDGGQGARPQHF
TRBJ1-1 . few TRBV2 TGTGCCAGCAGTCCCATTGGGAACACTGAAGCTTTCTTT CASSPIGNTEAFF
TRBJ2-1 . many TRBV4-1 TGCGCCAGCAGCCAAGACCAGGGGGGGGGCAGTGAGCAGTTCTTC CASSQDQGGGSEQFF
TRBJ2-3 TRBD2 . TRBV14 TGTGCCAGCAGCCAAGGGAATAGCGGGAGGGCCCGAGATACGCAGTATTTT CASSQGNSGRARDTQYF
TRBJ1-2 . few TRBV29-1 TGCAGCTCCTATGGCTACACCTTC CSSYGYTF
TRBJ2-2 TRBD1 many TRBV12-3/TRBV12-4 TGTGCCAGCAGTTTAAAACGACAGGGAGGGGAGCTGTTTTTT CASSLKRQGGELFF
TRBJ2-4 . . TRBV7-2 TGTGCCAGCAGCTTCGACACTTCTTTTTTAGCCAAAAACATTCAGTACTTC CASSFDTSFLAKNIQYF
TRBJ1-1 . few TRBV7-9 TGTGCCAGCAATCCAAGGGGGGGGCTCACATCGGGCACTGAAGCTTTCTTT CASNPRGGLTSGTEAFF
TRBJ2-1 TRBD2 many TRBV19 TGTGCCAGTAGTACAAGAACTAGCGGATACTCCTACAATGAGCAGTTCTTC CASSTRTSGYSYNEQFF
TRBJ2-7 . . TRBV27 TGTGCCAGCAGTTTACGTCCGGGGAAACAGTACTTC CASSLRPGKQYF
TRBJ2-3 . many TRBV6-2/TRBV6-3 TGTGCCAGCAGTTTCGGTATCGGGGGGCGCAGTAGGACAGATACGCAGTATTTT CASSFGIGGRSRTDTQYF
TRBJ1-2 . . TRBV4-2 TGTGCCAGCAGCCAAGGTCTGGGACGGGCGAACTATGGCTACACCTTC CASSQGLGRANYGYTF
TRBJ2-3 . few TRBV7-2 TGTGCCAGCAGCCCACGCATCGACACAGATACGCAGTATTTT CASSPRIDTDTQYF
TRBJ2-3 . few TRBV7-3 TGTGCCAGCAGCTTAGGATCCGTGACGGATACGCAGTATTTT CASSLGSVTDTQYF
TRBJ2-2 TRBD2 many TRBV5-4 TGTGCCAGCAGCTTCGGACTAGCGGGAGGGCCCGACACCGGGGAGCTGTTTTTT CASSFGLAGGPDTGELFF
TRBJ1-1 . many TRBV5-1 TGCGCCAGCAGCTTGGAGAACCTCCCGAGAGCTGAAGCTTTCTTT CASSLENLPRAEAFF
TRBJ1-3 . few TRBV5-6 TGTGCCAGCAGCGATGCACGATACTCTGGAAACACCATATATTTT CASSDARYSGNTIYF
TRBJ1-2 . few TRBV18 TGTGCCAGCTCCCCTAGGGGGGCGCTTGGCTACACCTTC CASSPRGALGYTF
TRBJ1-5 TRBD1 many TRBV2 TGTGCCAGCAGTCGTTATAATGACAGGGGTAGCAATCAGCCCCAGCATTTT CASSRYNDRGSNQPQHF
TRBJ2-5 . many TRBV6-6 TGTGCCAGCAGTTACTCGTGGGGGGCGCAGGGGACCCAGTACTTC CASSYSWGAQGTQYF
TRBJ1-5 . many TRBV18 TGTGCCAGCTCACCAGCATCCCCAGGACAGCACAATCAGCCCCAGCATTTT CASSPASPGQHNQPQHF
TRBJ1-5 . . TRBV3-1 TGTGCCAGCAGCCAAGAAAATCAGCCCCAGCATTTT CASSQENQPQHF
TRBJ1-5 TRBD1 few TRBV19 TGTGCCAGTACCCTCGGACAGGGGGGTCAACCCCAGCATTTT CASTLGQGGQPQHF
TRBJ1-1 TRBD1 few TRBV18 TGTGCCAGCTCGCCGTTCAGGGGGTCCGAGAACACTGAAGCTTTCTTT CASSPFRGSENTEAFF
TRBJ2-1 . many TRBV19 TGTGCCAGTAGCCGATATCTACAGGGACGGACATACAATGAGCAGTTCTTC CASSRYLQGRTYNEQFF
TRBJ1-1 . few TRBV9 TGTGCCAGCAGCGTGGGGCAGACTGAAGCTTTCTTT CASSVGQTEAFF
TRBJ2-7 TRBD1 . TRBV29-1 TGCAGCGTCGGACAGGTCCCCTACGAGCAGTACTTC CSVGQVPYEQYF
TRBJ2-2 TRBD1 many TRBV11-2 TGTGCCAGCAGACTCGGACAGGGGTCCACCGGGGAGCTGTTTTTT CASRLGQGSTGELFF
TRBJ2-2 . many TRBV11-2 TGTGCCAGCAGCTTAGTCTGGCGGAACACCGGGGAGCTGTTTTTT CASSLVWRNTGELFF
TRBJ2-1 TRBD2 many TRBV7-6 TGTGCCAGCAGCTTAGCACCGGGACTAGCGGGAGATCGTCCCTACAATGAGCAGTTCTTC CASSLAPGLAGDRPYNEQFF
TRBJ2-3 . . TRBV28 TGTGCCAGCTCTGGGAGGAGGGGTACGCAGTATTTT CASSGRRGTQYF
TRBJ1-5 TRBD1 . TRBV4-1 TGCGCCAGCAGCCAAGATCCGGCCAGGGGGCATAGCAATCAGCCCCAGCATTTT CASSQDPARGHSNQPQHF
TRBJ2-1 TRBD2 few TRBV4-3 TGCGCCAGCAGCCAGGTAGCGGGAGTGAGGGACAATGAGCAGTTCTTC CASSQVAGVRDNEQFF
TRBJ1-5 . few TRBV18 TGTGCCAGCTCACGGGACCGCGCGGAGCCCCAGCATTTT CASSRDRAEPQHF
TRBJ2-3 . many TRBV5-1 TGCGCCAGCAGCTTGGACGGGAGTCGGCCAGATACGCAGTATTTT CASSLDGSRPDTQYF
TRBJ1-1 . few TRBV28 TGTGCCAGCAGTTTTCTACAGGTATACACTGAAGCTTTCTTT CASSFLQVYTEAFF
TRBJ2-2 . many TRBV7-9 TGTGCCAGCAATAGGTACACCCACACCGGGGAGCTGTTTTTT CASNRYTHTGELFF
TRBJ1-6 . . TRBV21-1 TGTGCCAGCAGCAAAGTACCCCATTTGGTGGGACAGAAGAATTCACCCCTCCACTTT CASSKVPHLVGQKNSPLHF
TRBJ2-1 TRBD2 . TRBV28 TGTGCCAGCAGTTTAGTAGCGGGGGACAATGAGCAGTTCTTC CASSLVAGDNEQFF
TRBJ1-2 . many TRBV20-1 TGCAGTGCCCCCTCCCTGGGGGATATCAATGGCTACACCTTC CSAPSLGDINGYTF
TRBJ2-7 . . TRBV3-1 TGTGCCAGCGAGCGGGCAGGGACCTACGAGCAGTACTTC CASERAGTYEQYF
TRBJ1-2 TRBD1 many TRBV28 TGTGCCAGCAGCTCCGGGACAGCGGGGCACTATGGCTACACCTTC CASSSGTAGHYGYTF